These 16 T cell receptor beta chains share one sample of origin, sequenced in a study of T cells in Graves' hyperthyroidism and ophthalmopathy. Using RNA transcripts as the source, TCR beta CDR3 regions were amplified. A set of HTBI primers served as the primers for a first-round RT-PCR of the TCR CDR3. TCRdb passed the multiplex PCR reads through MiXCR, listing each CDR3 protein once. This table has around 660,000 distinct CDR3 sequences, approximately 42% appearing once. The specimen sequenced was peripheral blood or thyroid tissue (not recorded which). These receptors were obtained from an adult man with Graves' disease, either hyperthyroidism or ophthalmopathy (not recorded which).

The genes are TRBV11-1 and TRBJ2-5, with TRBD2 matching 9 bases. In germline, CDR1 is SGHAT, CDR2 FQDESV (reference sequence). The CDR3 spans 15 residues. The ends lost 8 bases at V and 5 bases at J; junction bases unmatched: 12. The CDR3 bases are TGTGCCAGCGGCATTAGCGGGGGTACGGGGGAGACCCAGTACTTC. It codes for CASGISGGTGETQYF.

V and J are TRBV10-3 and TRBJ1-1; D is undetermined. This CDR3 contains 12 residues. V dropped 1 base and J dropped 7 bases, with 7 bases sitting between them. CDR1 and CDR2 from the germline V gene are ENHRY and SYGVKD. The CDR3 nucleotides are TGTGCCATCAGTGAGTATTGGGGTGAAGCTTTCTTT. Its translation is CAISEYWGEAFF.

V gene TRBV5-1 combines with J gene TRBJ2-2; TRBD2 matches at 9 bases. The germline CDR1 and CDR2 sequences are SGHRS and YFSETQ. Trimming removed 7 bases from V and 6 bases from J; junction bases left unmatched: 10. The CDR3 covers 15 residues. For the CDR3, the DNA is TGCGCCAGCCATGGTCTTCTAGCGGGATCCGGGGAGCTGTTTTTT. This encodes CASHGLLAGSGELFF.

This clonotype was recorded at least ten times. V gene TRBV7-9 combines with J gene TRBJ1-4, with a possible D match to TRBD1 (5 bases). This CDR3 has 17 residues. CDR1 and CDR2 from the germline V gene are SEHNR and FQNEAQ (reference sequence). V lost 5 bases to trimming and J lost 5 bases, with 21 bases between them. The CDR3 bases are TGTGCCAGCAGCCGCGGGACGCGATCCACCGCGAATGAAAAACTGTTTTTT. Translating it yields CASSRGTRSTANEKLFF.

The rearrangement links TRBV5-1 to TRBJ1-2, with TRBD1 matching 7 bases. Unmatched junction bases numbered 3, after V lost 0 bases and J lost 4 bases. The V gene's germline CDR1 is SGHRS and CDR2 YFSETQ. CDR3 length equals 14 residues. CDR3 loop: CASSLGPGGYGYTF. In nucleotides, the CDR3 is TGCGCCAGCAGCTTGGGTCCAGGGGGCTATGGCTACACCTTC.

This rearrangement joins TRBV6-5 to TRBJ1-1, with D perhaps matching TRBD1 (5 bases). Trimming took off 4 bases at V and 5 bases at J, with 14 bases between the two ends. The CDR3 is 14 amino acids. From germline, CDR1 is MNHEY and CDR2 SVGAGI. The CDR3 here is CASSFRGIVTEAFF. CDR3 nucleotide sequence: TGTGCCAGCAGTTTCCGGGGGATAGTGACTGAAGCTTTCTTT.

This clonotype was counted a single time. The chain links TRBV2 to TRBJ1-2; D ambiguous. Between the trimmed V and J ends, which lost 10 bases and 6 bases, there was a span of 18 bases. The CDR3 totals 13 residues. Germline V gene lookup returns CDR1 SNHLY and CDR2 FYNNEI. CDR3 in amino acids: CATSAAGSNGYTF. The CDR3 DNA follows: TGTGCCACATCCGCGGCAGGTTCTAATGGCTACACCTTC.

The CDR3 region is CASSLGAADTQYF. CDR3 DNA sequence: TGTGCCAGCAGCTTGGGAGCCGCAGATACGCAGTATTTT. The gene calls are TRBV6-1 and TRBJ2-3; D might be TRBD2 (5 bases). CDR1 is MNHNS and CDR2 is SASEGT in the germline V gene. CDR3 length: 13 residues. The V and J ends lost 6 bases and 4 bases respectively, with 11 bases between them.

This clonotype was found once. The chain uses TRBV10-3 and TRBJ1-2, with D perhaps TRBD1 (5 bases). Looked up from germline, CDR1 is ENHRY and CDR2 is SYGVKD. This CDR3 spans 14 amino acids. Trimming pared 3 bases from V and 5 bases from J, leaving 13 bases between. The CDR3 loop reads CAISDRPGRYGYTF. The CDR3 coding sequence is TGTGCCATCAGTGACCGGCCAGGGCGGTATGGCTACACCTTC.

The chain joins TRBV24-1 to TRBJ1-4; weak D call: TRBD1 (5 bases). The CDR3 contains 18 residues. CDR1 KGHDR and CDR2 SFDVKD come from the germline V gene. Trimming removed 1 base at V and 3 bases at J, with 17 bases between. The CDR3 DNA reads as TGTGCCACCAGTGATTTCCGAACGGGGGAAGGAGCTAATGAAAAACTGTTTTTT. Translating gives CATSDFRTGEGANEKLFF.

The chain uses TRBV9 and TRBJ1-4; D gene unclear. V was clipped by 0 bases and J by 5 bases, with 8 bases between them. CDR1 is SGDLS, CDR2 YYNGEE, per germline. The CDR3 covers 14 residues. The CDR3 region is CASSVDIGNEKLFF. The CDR3 nucleotides are TGTGCCAGCAGCGTAGATATCGGGAATGAAAAACTGTTTTTT.

The CDR3 DNA reads TGTGCCAGCAGCTTAGGCCCCGGACAGGGTTCTGAGCAGTACTTC. Translating it yields CASSLGPGQGSEQYF. This rearrangement joins TRBV7-9 to TRBJ2-7; TRBD1 matches at 8 bases. The CDR3 sequence is 15 residues long. Germline V gene lookup returns CDR1 SEHNR and CDR2 FQNEAQ (reference sequence). V was clipped by 1 base and J by 7 bases; unmatched bases: 9.

Turning to this clonotype: A much larger clone is a single base away; this may be a read error. V and J are TRBV7-9 and TRBJ1-5, with a possible D match to TRBD1 (6 bases). Germline values: CDR1 SEHNR, CDR2 FQNEAQ (reference sequence). The CDR3 sequence is 14 residues long. CDR3 region: CANSSQGSNQPQHF. The CDR3 DNA follows: TGTGCCAACAGCTCACAGGGCTCCAATCAGCCCCAGCATTTT.

With regard to this clonotype: Being one base from a much bigger clone, this may be a read error. The chain uses TRBV20-1 and TRBJ2-7; D might be TRBD2 (5 bases). The CDR3 has 12 residues. The germline gives CDR1 DFQATT, CDR2 SNEGSKA (reference sequence). Between the trimmed V and J ends, which lost 1 base and 3 bases, there was a span of 7 bases. The CDR3 protein is CSARVGDYEQYF. The CDR3 bases are TGCAGTGCTAGAGTCGGGGACTACGAGCAGTACTTC.

The V call is TRBV19, the J call TRBJ1-2, with D possibly matching TRBD1 (6 bases). This CDR3 contains 15 residues. V was shortened by 3 bases and J by 4 bases, with 15 bases between the two germline ends. Germline CDR1 is LNHDA and CDR2 is SQIVND (reference sequence). The CDR3 protein is CASSIPPGESYGYTF. DNA for the CDR3: TGTGCCAGTAGTATTCCCCCAGGGGAGAGCTATGGCTACACCTTC.

This chain links TRBV7-3 with TRBJ1-6, with a possible D match to TRBD1 (6 bases). V was pared by 1 base and J by 7 bases, with 14 bases between. The CDR3 sequence is 16 residues long. Per germline, CDR1 SGHTA and CDR2 FQGTGA. DNA for the CDR3: TGTGCCAGCAGCTTAAAATGGGGGGCTCGCAATTCACCCCTCCACTTT. Encoded protein: CASSLKWGARNSPLHF. The variable domain in full, with the rest retrieved from reference TRBV7-3 and TRBJ1-6, is GAGVSQTPSNKVTEKGKYVELRCDPISGHTALYWYRQSLGQGPEFLIYFQGTGAADDSGLPNDRFFAVRPEGSVSTLKIQRTERGDSAVYLCASSLKWGARNSPLHFGNGTRLTVT.